This T cell receptor beta chain was sequenced during a study of control samples from healthy donors and cancer patients. TCRdb's table, derived via immunoSEQ multiplex PCR, lists solely in-frame clones and lacks some. This sample yields some 130,000 clones, of which about 95% are seen a single time; roughly 4% belongs to the top ten. Sequencing was done on a sample of blood. This sequence originates from a man younger than 40 in good health.

Here the CDR3 DNA reads TGTGCCAGCAGCTCAGCCGGGGCGGGGGACACTGAAGCTTTCTTT. The encoded protein is CASSSAGAGDTEAFF. The chain links TRBV11-2 to TRBJ1-1; tentatively, D is TRBD1 (5 bases). The CDR3 runs 15 residues. Germline lookup yields CDR1 SGHAT and CDR2 FQNNGV. The V end lost 4 bases, the J end lost 3 bases, and 15 bases lay between the germline ends.